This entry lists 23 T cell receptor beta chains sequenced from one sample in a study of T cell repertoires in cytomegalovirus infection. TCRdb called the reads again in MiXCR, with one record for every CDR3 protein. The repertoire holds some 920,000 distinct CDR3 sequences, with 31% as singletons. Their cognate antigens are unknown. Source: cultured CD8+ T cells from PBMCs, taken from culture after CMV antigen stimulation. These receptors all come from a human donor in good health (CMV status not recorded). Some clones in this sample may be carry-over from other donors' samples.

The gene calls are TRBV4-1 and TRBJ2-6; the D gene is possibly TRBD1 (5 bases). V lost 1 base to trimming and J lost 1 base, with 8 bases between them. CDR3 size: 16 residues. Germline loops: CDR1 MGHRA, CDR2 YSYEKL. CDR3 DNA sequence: TGCGCCAGCAGCCAAGGGCAGGGTTCTGGGGCCAACGTCCTGACTTTC. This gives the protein CASSQGQGSGANVLTF.

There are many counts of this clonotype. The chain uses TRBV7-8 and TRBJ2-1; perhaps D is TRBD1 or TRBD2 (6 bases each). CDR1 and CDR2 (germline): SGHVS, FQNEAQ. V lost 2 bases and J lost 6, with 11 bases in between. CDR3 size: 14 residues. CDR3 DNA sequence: TGTGCCAGCAGCTTAAGTCGGGGGCTCAATGAGCAGTTCTTC. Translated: CASSLSRGLNEQFF.

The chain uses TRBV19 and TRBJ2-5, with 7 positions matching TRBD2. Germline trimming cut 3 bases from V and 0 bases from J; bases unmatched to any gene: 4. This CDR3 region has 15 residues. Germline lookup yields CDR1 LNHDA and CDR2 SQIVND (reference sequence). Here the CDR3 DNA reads TGTGCCAGTAGTATGCACAGCGGGAACCAAGAGACCCAGTACTTC. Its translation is CASSMHSGNQETQYF.

Here the CDR3 reads CAIGLAGADRTDTQYF. CDR3 DNA sequence: TGTGCCATCGGACTAGCGGGGGCGGACCGCACAGATACGCAGTATTTT. The chain couples TRBV27 to TRBJ2-3; 13 positions match TRBD2. CDR3 length equals 16 residues. CDR1 and CDR2 (germline): MNHEY, SMNVEV (reference sequence). V shed 10 bases and J 1 base; nucleotides not matched to a gene: 8.

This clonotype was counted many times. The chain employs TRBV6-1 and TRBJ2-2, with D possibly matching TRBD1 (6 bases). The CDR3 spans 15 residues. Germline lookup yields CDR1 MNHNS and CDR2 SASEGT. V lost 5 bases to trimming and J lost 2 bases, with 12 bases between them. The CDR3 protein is CASSPYRVNTGELFF. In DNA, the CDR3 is TGTGCCAGCAGTCCCTACAGGGTCAACACCGGGGAGCTGTTTTTT.

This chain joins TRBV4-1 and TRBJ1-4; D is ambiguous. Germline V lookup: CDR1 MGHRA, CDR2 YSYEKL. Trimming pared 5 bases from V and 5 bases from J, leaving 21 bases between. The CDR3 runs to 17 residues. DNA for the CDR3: TGCGCCAGCAGCTTAGGGTGGGATGGGAAGGAGAATGAAAAACTGTTTTTT. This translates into CASSLGWDGKENEKLFF.

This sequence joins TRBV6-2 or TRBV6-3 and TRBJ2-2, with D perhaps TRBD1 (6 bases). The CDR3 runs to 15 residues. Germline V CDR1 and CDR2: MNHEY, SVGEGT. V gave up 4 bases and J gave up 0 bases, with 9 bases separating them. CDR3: CASSWWDTNTGELFF. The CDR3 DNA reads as TGTGCCAGCAGTTGGTGGGACACGAACACCGGGGAGCTGTTTTTT.

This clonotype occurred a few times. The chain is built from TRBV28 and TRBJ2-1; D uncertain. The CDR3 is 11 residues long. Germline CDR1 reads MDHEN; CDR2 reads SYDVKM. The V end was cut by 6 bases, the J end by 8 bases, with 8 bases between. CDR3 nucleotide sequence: TGTGCCAGCAGCTTTAACGATGAGCAGTTCTTC. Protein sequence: CASSFNDEQFF.

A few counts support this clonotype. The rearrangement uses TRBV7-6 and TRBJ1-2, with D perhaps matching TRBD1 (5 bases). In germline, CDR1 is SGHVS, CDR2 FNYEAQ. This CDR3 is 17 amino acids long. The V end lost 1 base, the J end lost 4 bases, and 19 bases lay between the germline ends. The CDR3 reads CASSLEVLPGKGYGYTF. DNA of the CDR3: TGTGCCAGCAGCTTAGAAGTACTGCCAGGGAAAGGCTATGGCTACACCTTC. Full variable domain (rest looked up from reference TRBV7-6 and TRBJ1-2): GAGVSQSPRYKVTKRGQDVALRCDPISGHVSLYWYRQALGQGPEFLTYFNYEAQQDKSGLPNDRFSAERPEGSISTLTIQRTEQRDSAMYRCASSLEVLPGKGYGYTFGSGTRLTVV.

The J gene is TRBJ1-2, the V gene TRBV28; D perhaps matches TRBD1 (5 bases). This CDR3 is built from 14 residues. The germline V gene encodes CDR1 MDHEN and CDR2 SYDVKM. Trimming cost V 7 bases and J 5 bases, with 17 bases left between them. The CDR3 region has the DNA TGTGCCAGCACCCGGGCTCCCTCAGGGTATGGCTACACCTTC. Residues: CASTRAPSGYGYTF.

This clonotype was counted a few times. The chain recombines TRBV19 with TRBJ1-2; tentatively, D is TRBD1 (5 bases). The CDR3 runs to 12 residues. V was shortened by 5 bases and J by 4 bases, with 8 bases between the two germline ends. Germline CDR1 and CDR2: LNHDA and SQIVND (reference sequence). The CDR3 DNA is TGTGCCAGTAGTCGACAGATCTATGGCTACACCTTC. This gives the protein CASSRQIYGYTF. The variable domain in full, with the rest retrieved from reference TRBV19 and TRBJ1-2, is DGGITQSPKYLFRKEGQNVTLSCEQNLNHDAMYWYRQDPGQGLRLIYYSQIVNDFQKGDIAEGYSVSREKKESFPLTVTSAQKNPTAFYLCASSRQIYGYTFGSGTRLTVV.

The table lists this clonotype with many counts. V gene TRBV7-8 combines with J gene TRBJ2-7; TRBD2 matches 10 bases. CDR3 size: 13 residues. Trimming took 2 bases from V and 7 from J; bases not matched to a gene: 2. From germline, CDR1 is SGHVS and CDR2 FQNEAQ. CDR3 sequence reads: CASSLSGGGEQYV. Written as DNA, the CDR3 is TGTGCCAGCAGCTTAAGCGGGGGGGGGGAGCAGTACGTC.

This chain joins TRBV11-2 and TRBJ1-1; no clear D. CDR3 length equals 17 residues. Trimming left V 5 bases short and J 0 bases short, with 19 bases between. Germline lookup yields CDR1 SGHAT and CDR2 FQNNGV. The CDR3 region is CASSRWLPRLMNTEAFF. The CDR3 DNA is TGTGCCAGCAGCCGTTGGCTCCCCAGGCTTATGAACACTGAAGCTTTCTTT.

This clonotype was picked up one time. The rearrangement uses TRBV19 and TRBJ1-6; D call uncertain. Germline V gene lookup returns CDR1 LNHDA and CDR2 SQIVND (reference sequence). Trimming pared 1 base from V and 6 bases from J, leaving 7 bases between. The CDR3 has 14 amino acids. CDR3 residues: CASSIGFGNSPLHF. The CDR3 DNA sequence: TGTGCCAGTAGTATAGGGTTTGGTAATTCACCCCTCCACTTT.

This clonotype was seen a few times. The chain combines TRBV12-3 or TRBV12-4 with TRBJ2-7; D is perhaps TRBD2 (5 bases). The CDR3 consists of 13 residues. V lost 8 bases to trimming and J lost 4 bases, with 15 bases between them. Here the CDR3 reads CASGPSTGYEQYF. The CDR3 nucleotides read TGTGCCAGCGGCCCTAGTACGGGATACGAGCAGTACTTC.

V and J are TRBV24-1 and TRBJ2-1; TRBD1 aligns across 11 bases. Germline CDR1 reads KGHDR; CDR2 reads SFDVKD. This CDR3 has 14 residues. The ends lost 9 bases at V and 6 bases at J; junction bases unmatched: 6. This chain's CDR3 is CATSGTGGFNEQFF. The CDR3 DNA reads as TGTGCCACCTCCGGGACAGGGGGATTCAATGAGCAGTTCTTC.

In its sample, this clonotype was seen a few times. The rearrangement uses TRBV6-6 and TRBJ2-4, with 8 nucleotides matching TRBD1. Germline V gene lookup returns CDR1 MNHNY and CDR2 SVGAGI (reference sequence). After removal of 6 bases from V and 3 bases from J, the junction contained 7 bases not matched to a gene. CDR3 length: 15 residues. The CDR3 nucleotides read TGTGCCAGCAGGACAGGGGAGTTCAGCAAAAACATTCAGTACTTC. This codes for CASRTGEFSKNIQYF.

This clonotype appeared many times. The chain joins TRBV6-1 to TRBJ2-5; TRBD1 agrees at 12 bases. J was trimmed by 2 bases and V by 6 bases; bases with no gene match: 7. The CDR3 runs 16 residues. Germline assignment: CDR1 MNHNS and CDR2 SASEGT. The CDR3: CASSSGTGGGQETQYF. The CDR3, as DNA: TGTGCCAGCAGCTCCGGGACAGGGGGCGGTCAAGAGACCCAGTACTTC.

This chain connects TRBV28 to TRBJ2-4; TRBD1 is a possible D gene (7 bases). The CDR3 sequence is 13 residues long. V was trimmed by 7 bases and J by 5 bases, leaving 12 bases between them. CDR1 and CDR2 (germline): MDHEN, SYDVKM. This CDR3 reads CASIGRGENIQYF. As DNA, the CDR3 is TGTGCCAGCATCGGCAGGGGGGAAAACATTCAGTACTTC.

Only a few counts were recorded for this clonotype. This CDR3 reads CSAYGGGTDTQYF. The CDR3, as DNA: TGCAGCGCTTATGGGGGCGGGACAGATACGCAGTATTTT. The genes are TRBV29-1 and TRBJ2-3; possible D gene TRBD1, 6 bases. The CDR3 extends over 13 amino acids. The germline V and J ends were trimmed by 7 bases and 3 bases, with 14 bases remaining between them. Germline CDR1 SQVTM, CDR2 ANQGSEA.

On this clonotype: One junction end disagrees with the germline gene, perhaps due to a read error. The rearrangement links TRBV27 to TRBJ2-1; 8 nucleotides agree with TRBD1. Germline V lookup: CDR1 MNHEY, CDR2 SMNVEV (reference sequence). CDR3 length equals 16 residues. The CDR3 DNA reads TGTGCCAACAGTGCCCCCGGGACAGGCTCCTACAATGAGCAGTTCTTC. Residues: CANSAPGTGSYNEQFF.

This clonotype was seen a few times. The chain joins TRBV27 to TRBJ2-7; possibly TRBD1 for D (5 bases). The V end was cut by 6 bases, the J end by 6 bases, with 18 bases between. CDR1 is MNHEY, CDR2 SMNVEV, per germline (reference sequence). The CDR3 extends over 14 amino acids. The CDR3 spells CASSPGTGLREQYF. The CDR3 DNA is TGTGCCAGCAGCCCGGGCACAGGCCTCCGCGAGCAGTACTTC.

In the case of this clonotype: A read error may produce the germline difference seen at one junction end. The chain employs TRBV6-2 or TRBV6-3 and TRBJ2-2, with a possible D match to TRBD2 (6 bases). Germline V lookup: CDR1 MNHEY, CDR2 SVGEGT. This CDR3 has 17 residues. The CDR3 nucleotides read TGTGCCAGCAGTGACTCAGCCTGGGACTTAAACACCGGGGAGCTGTTTTTT. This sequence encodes CASSDSAWDLNTGELFF.